Listed here are 28 T cell receptor beta chains from one sample, sequenced in a study of T-cell memory formation after mild COVID-19. A single record per CDR3 protein comes from TCRdb applying MiXCR to the 5' RACE reads. This sample has approximately 450,000 distinct CDR3 sequences, with about 20% found just once. The sample consisted of PBMCs or a T cell subset sorted from them (not recorded which). These receptors originate from an adult woman who had mild COVID-19 (a few samples of this study predate the infection). Cell type and time point are not known.

This clonotype was seen more than once but under ten times. The chain links TRBV20-1 to TRBJ1-2; a possible D gene is TRBD1 (5 bases). Between the trimmed V and J ends, which lost 0 bases and 3 bases, there was a span of 14 bases. The germline V gene has CDR1 DFQATT and CDR2 SNEGSKA (reference sequence). The CDR3 is 15 amino acids. The CDR3 DNA sequence: TGCAGTGCTAGAGATAACATTTTGGGGGACTATGGCTACACCTTC. As protein: CSARDNILGDYGYTF.

The chain combines TRBV7-9 with TRBJ1-3; 9 bases are a match to TRBD1. From germline, CDR1 is SEHNR and CDR2 FQNEAQ (reference sequence). V shed 5 bases and J 0 bases; nucleotides not matched to a gene: 14. The CDR3 extends over 19 amino acids. The CDR3 DNA follows: TGTGCCAGCAGCCCGCGGACAGGGGTTAGTGTCGGCTCTGGAAACACCATATATTTT. Protein product: CASSPRTGVSVGSGNTIYF. Full variable domain (remainder filled in from reference TRBV7-9 and TRBJ1-3): DTGVSQNPRHKITKRGQNVTFRCDPISEHNRLYWYRQTLGQGPEFLTYFQNEAQLEKSRLLSDRFSAERPKGSFSTLEIQRTEQGDSAMYLCASSPRTGVSVGSGNTIYFGEGSWLTVV.

The sample holds many counts of this clonotype. V is TRBV5-5 and J is TRBJ2-4; TRBD1 agrees at 8 bases. CDR3 length: 14 amino acids. Germline V gene sequence: CDR1 SGHKS, CDR2 YYEKEE (reference sequence). V trimming: 5 bases; J trimming: 7 bases; junction bases outside the gene matches: 8. DNA of the CDR3: TGTGCCAGCAGTCGACAGGGGCTCAAGAACATTCAGTACTTC. This codes for CASSRQGLKNIQYF.

V is TRBV7-9 and J is TRBJ1-1; maybe TRBD1 (6 bases). CDR1 and CDR2 (germline): SEHNR, FQNEAQ (reference sequence). V dropped 3 bases and J dropped 5 bases, with 10 bases sitting between them. The CDR3 sequence is 13 residues long. The CDR3 DNA reads TGTGCCAGCAGCTTGACGGACAGAACTGAAGCTTTCTTT. Amino acids: CASSLTDRTEAFF.

In this sample, this clonotype turned up a few times. V and J are TRBV18 and TRBJ2-3; D unresolved. V was pared by 3 bases and J by 11 bases, with 15 bases between. The germline V gene encodes CDR1 KGHSH and CDR2 LQKENI. The length of the CDR3 is 13 residues. CDR3 sequence: CASSPETWREQYF. CDR3 DNA sequence: TGTGCCAGCTCACCCGAGACCTGGCGAGAGCAGTATTTT.

CDR3 bases: TGTGCCAGCAGTTTACACAGGGGGGTGGATACGCAGTATTTT. It is translated as CASSLHRGVDTQYF. V and J are TRBV12-3 or TRBV12-4 and TRBJ2-3; TRBD1 agrees at 8 bases. The trim removed 2 bases at V and 6 bases at J, leaving 4 bases unmatched. The CDR3 loop spans 14 amino acids.

There are a few counts of this clonotype. The V call is TRBV10-3, the J call TRBJ2-1; D may be TRBD1 or TRBD2 (5 bases each). This CDR3 is 14 amino acids long. Germline lookup yields CDR1 ENHRY and CDR2 SYGVKD. V was clipped by 9 bases and J by 0 bases, with 12 bases between them. CDR3 region: CAIKGTGSYNEQFF. In nucleotides, the CDR3 is TGTGCCATAAAGGGGACCGGCTCCTACAATGAGCAGTTCTTC.

The rearrangement links TRBV18 to TRBJ2-7, with D perhaps matching TRBD2 (6 bases). CDR3 size: 13 residues. Germline lookup yields CDR1 KGHSH and CDR2 LQKENI. V was shortened by 0 bases and J by 7 bases, with 10 bases between the two germline ends. CDR3 residues: CASSPPGGVEQYF. The CDR3, as DNA: TGTGCCAGCTCACCACCGGGGGGTGTAGAGCAGTACTTC.

This chain uses TRBV7-6 with TRBJ2-7; D is perhaps TRBD1 (5 bases). V was clipped by 4 bases and J by 7 bases, with 14 bases between them. Germline V lookup: CDR1 SGHVS, CDR2 FNYEAQ. This CDR3 has 13 residues. The CDR3 DNA follows: TGTGCCAGCAGCTGGACACCCGCTGGGGAGCAGTACTTC. It codes for CASSWTPAGEQYF.

This sequence joins TRBV5-4 and TRBJ2-1; the D gene is possibly TRBD2 (7 bases). The CDR3 has 16 residues. V dropped 3 bases and J dropped 1 base, with 14 bases sitting between them. The germline gives CDR1 SGHNT, CDR2 YYREEE (reference sequence). The CDR3 loop is CASSWGGGSSYNEQFF. In DNA form, the CDR3 reads TGTGCCAGCAGCTGGGGGGGCGGATCTTCCTACAATGAGCAGTTCTTC.

Notes on this clonotype: A much larger clone differs by one base, so this may be a read error. V usage is TRBV6-6 and J usage is TRBJ2-1, with a weak D call TRBD1 (6 bases). CDR3 length: 15 amino acids. Germline V gene data show CDR1 as MNHNY and CDR2 as SVGAGI (reference sequence). CDR3 residues: CASTDRRSSYYEQFF. The CDR3, as DNA: TGTGCCAGCACTGACAGGAGGAGCTCCTACTATGAGCAGTTCTTC.

This rearrangement joins TRBV20-1 to TRBJ2-3; TRBD2 aligns across 7 bases. CDR1 and CDR2 from the germline V gene are DFQATT and SNEGSKA (reference sequence). V gave up 5 bases and J gave up 4 bases; unmatched junction bases: 21. The CDR3 totals 18 residues. The DNA of the CDR3 is TGCAGTGCTCTTGGGATTCTACTAGCGACCCGGGGTGCAGATACGCAGTATTTT. Encoded protein: CSALGILLATRGADTQYF.

The chain links TRBV6-5 to TRBJ1-2; the D is unclear. The CDR3 covers 12 residues. From germline, CDR1 is MNHEY and CDR2 SVGAGI. V lost 1 base to trimming and J lost 8 bases, with 8 bases between them. In nucleotides, the CDR3 is TGTGCCAGCAGTTACTTCTCGGGGGGCTACACCTTC. It encodes CASSYFSGGYTF.

This clonotype was seen more than once but under ten times. The CDR3 DNA follows: TGTGCCAGCAGTTTAGAGTTAGCGCGGAATGAGCAGTTCTTC. The encoded protein is CASSLELARNEQFF. The chain has TRBV12-3 or TRBV12-4 and TRBJ2-1; perhaps TRBD2 as D (5 bases). The V gene lost 1 base and the J gene lost 7 bases, with 11 bases spanning the gap. This CDR3 has 14 residues.

The sample holds a few counts of this clonotype. The V gene is TRBV5-6, the J gene TRBJ1-2; 9 positions match TRBD1. V dropped 4 bases and J dropped 7; count of bases not matched to a gene: 11. The CDR3 is 15 residues long. Germline values: CDR1 SGHDT, CDR2 YYEEEE. CDR3 bases: TGTGCCAGCAGCCCGGGGACAGGGTTAGGGTTTGGCTACACCTTC. This sequence encodes CASSPGTGLGFGYTF. Complete variable domain (other parts from reference TRBV5-6 and TRBJ1-2): DAGVTQSPTHLIKTRGQQVTLRCSPKSGHDTVSWYQQALGQGPQFIFQYYEEEERQRGNFPDRFSGHQFPNYSSELNVNALLLGDSALYLCASSPGTGLGFGYTFGSGTRLTVV.

This clonotype was found a few times. The rearrangement uses TRBV7-9 and TRBJ1-1; 8 nucleotides match TRBD1. V shed 2 bases and J 4 bases; nucleotides not matched to a gene: 6. The CDR3 runs 15 residues. Germline V gives CDR1 SEHNR, CDR2 FQNEAQ (reference sequence). For the CDR3, the DNA is TGTGCCAGCAGCTTATTAGGGACAGGTCCCACTGAAGCTTTCTTT. It encodes CASSLLGTGPTEAFF.

This chain joins TRBV21-1 and TRBJ2-1; no check of the table's D call, TRBD1, against the DNA was made. TRBV21-1 is an annotated pseudogene. CDR3 size: 16 residues. This CDR3 reads CASSKVRAGGGNEQFF. The DNA of the CDR3 is TGTGCCAGCAGCAAAGTGCGGGCAGGGGGGGGCAATGAGCAGTTCTTC.

This clonotype showed up just a few times. J is TRBJ2-7 and V is TRBV13; TRBD2 matches at 10 bases. Losses at the gene ends were 5 bases for V and 2 bases for J; bases not matched to a gene: 9. This CDR3 is 16 amino acids long. CDR1 is PRHDT, CDR2 FYEKMQ, per germline (reference sequence). DNA for the CDR3: TGTGCCAGCAGCCAACCACGTACTAGCGGGGCCTACGAGCAGTACTTC. Residues: CASSQPRTSGAYEQYF.

V is TRBV20-1 and J is TRBJ1-2, with a tentative D call TRBD1 (6 bases). The CDR3 sequence is 12 residues long. Germline lookup yields CDR1 DFQATT and CDR2 SNEGSKA (reference sequence). The germline V and J ends were trimmed by 6 bases and 13 bases, with 21 bases remaining between them. CDR3: CSAGAGSLGGTF. In DNA, the CDR3 is TGCAGTGCCGGCGCAGGTTCATTAGGGGGCACCTTC.

This clonotype was recorded a few times. The chain employs TRBV11-2 and TRBJ2-1; 7 bases fit TRBD1. Germline V gene sequence: CDR1 SGHAT, CDR2 FQNNGV. Germline trimming cut 1 base from V and 0 bases from J; bases unmatched to any gene: 3. The CDR3 is 16 amino acids. CDR3 coding DNA: TGTGCCAGCAGCTTAGCACGGGACAGCTCCTACAATGAGCAGTTCTTC. This translates into CASSLARDSSYNEQFF.

The chain carries TRBV15 and TRBJ2-7, with TRBD1 matching over 7 bases. This CDR3 comprises 11 residues. After removal of 6 bases from V and 12 bases from J, the junction contained 8 bases not matched to a gene. CDR1 is LNHNV, CDR2 YYDKDF, per germline (reference sequence). DNA of the CDR3: TGTGCCACCAGTAAGACAGGGACGACGTACTTC. Translated, it gives CATSKTGTTYF.

The genes are TRBV6-1 and TRBJ2-7, with D possibly called TRBD1 or TRBD2 (6 bases each). This CDR3 is 15 amino acids long. The germline gives CDR1 MNHNS, CDR2 SASEGT. V gave up 6 bases and J gave up 3 bases, with 18 bases separating them. The CDR3 bases are TGTGCCAGCAGGAACCCCGGGGGCCTATTCTACGAGCAGTACTTC. It yields the protein CASRNPGGLFYEQYF.

This clonotype has a handful of counts. The CDR3 protein is CASSPANGEQYF. The CDR3 nucleotides are TGTGCCAGCTCACCAGCGAACGGGGAGCAGTACTTC. The chain employs TRBV18 and TRBJ2-7; D is unclear. Trimming cost V 2 bases and J 7 bases, with 9 bases left between them. From germline, CDR1 is KGHSH and CDR2 LQKENI. CDR3 length equals 12 residues.

The sample holds a few counts of this clonotype. This chain uses TRBV6-5 with TRBJ1-1; D may be TRBD1 (5 bases). Germline CDR1 and CDR2: MNHEY and SVGAGI. V was clipped by 6 bases and J by 5 bases, with 13 bases between them. The CDR3 is 13 amino acids. CDR3 residues: CASRRDGDTEAFF. CDR3 DNA sequence: TGTGCCAGCAGAAGGGACGGGGATACTGAAGCTTTCTTT.

This clonotype was seen repeatedly, ten times or more. The chain employs TRBV6-5 and TRBJ2-7; 12 bases line up with TRBD1. Germline CDR1 and CDR2: MNHEY and SVGAGI. The CDR3 runs 14 residues. V shed 5 bases and J 6 bases; nucleotides not matched to a gene: 5. Here the CDR3 DNA reads TGTGCCAGCAGTCTCGGGACAGGGGGCCTCGAGCAGTACTTC. Its translation is CASSLGTGGLEQYF.

The sample holds many counts of this clonotype. The V gene is TRBV3-1, the J gene TRBJ2-1, with 8 nucleotides matching TRBD1. The CDR3 runs 15 residues. V gave up 1 base and J gave up 2 bases; unmatched junction bases: 1. Germline CDR1 and CDR2: LGHDT and YNNKEL (reference sequence). The CDR3 DNA follows: TGTGCCAGCAGCCAAGGACAGGGGCCCTACAATGAGCAGTTCTTC. Its translation is CASSQGQGPYNEQFF.

The chain recombines TRBV20-1 with TRBJ2-5; tentative D call: TRBD2 (6 bases). Trimming cost V 0 bases and J 7 bases, with 21 bases left between them. The CDR3 spans 16 residues. CDR1 DFQATT and CDR2 SNEGSKA come from the germline V gene (reference sequence). The CDR3 loop reads CSARDTLSGFGGTQYF. In DNA, the CDR3 is TGCAGTGCTAGAGATACCCTGAGCGGTTTCGGGGGGACCCAGTACTTC.

This clonotype came up many times. The rearrangement uses TRBV5-1 and TRBJ2-1, with TRBD2 matching over 8 bases. The CDR3 extends over 14 amino acids. J gave up 9 bases and V 4 bases, and 9 bases lay outside the gene matches. Germline lookup yields CDR1 SGHRS and CDR2 YFSETQ. The CDR3 DNA is TGCGCCAGCAGCAACGGGGGGGCTTGGCCTGAGCAGTTCTTC. Its translation: CASSNGGAWPEQFF.